This TCR beta chain was recorded in a study of cytomegalovirus exposure and HLA in healthy donors. About the study: Roughly 85 million unique TCRs from HLA-typed donors made up an early data release.

Healthy bone marrow donors made up the cohort. Germline-derived CDR1 and CDR2 are SEHNR and FQNEAQ (reference sequence). CDR3 length equals 14 residues. The V segment lost 5 bases and the J segment 4 bases; nucleotides outside the gene matches: 5. With respect to this clone: What it recognizes is unknown.

Primers for the PCR totalled 60 Vbeta and 13 Jbeta. Method: immunoSEQ multiplex PCR; TCRdb's copy keeps in-frame clones and lacks some. The sample has 250,000 or so clones, 92% seen once; the top ten hold roughly 1.6%. Regarding the study as a whole: Earlier results showed most TCR beta V segments being productive about 87% or about 30% of the time.

The sample consisted of PBMCs. The chain combines TRBV7-9 with TRBJ1-5, with TRBD1 identical over 7 bases. The TCR originated in a girl aged 2-9 years in good health and CMV-seronegative. In DNA form, the CDR3 reads TGTGCCAGCAGCCTACAGGGGAATAATCAGCCCCAGCATTTT. It yields the protein CASSLQGNNQPQHF.